This TCR beta chain was documented in a study of a mutant IDH1 vaccine in newly diagnosed glioma. Study information: In some groups vaccination began 4-6 weeks post-radiotherapy; others received it with temozolomide.

A note on this clone: Its antigen remains unidentified.

Some clones are missing from TCRdb's copy, which holds only in-frame ones; the method was immunoSEQ multiplex PCR. The table shows about 38,000 clones, with about four fifths occurring only once. This CDR3 has 16 amino acids. Trimming left V 0 bases short and J 3 bases short, with 12 bases between. Germline values: CDR1 SGHDT, CDR2 YYEEEE. As to time point: week 5, during vaccination. Topical imiquimod accompanied each vaccine dose, which consisted of 300 ug of mutant IDH1 20-mer peptide. V and J are TRBV5-6 and TRBJ2-2, with D possibly being TRBD2 (6 bases). Sequenced material: PBMCs, taken from a glioma patient whose treatment included an IDH1 peptide vaccine. The TCR originated in a man between 35 and 55 years old with glioma. CDR3 sequence (DNA): TGTGCCAGCAGCTTGGGCCGTCGGGGGTACACCGGGGAGCTGTTTTTT. Translating gives CASSLGRRGYTGELFF.